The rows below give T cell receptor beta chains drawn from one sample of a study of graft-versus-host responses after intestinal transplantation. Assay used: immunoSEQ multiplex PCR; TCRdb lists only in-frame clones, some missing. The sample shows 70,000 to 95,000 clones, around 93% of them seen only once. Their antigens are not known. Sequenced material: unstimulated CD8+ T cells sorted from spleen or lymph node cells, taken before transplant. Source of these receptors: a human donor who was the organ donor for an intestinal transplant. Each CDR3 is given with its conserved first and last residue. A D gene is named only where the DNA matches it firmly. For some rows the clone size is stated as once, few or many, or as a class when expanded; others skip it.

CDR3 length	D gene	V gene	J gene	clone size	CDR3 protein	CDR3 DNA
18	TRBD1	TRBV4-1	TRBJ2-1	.	CASSQDETGEWEDDEQFF	TGCGCCAGCAGCCAAGACGAAACAGGGGAGTGGGAAGACGATGAGCAGTTCTTC
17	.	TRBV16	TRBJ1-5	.	CASSQDVGVYSNQPQHF	TGTGCCAGCAGCCAAGACGTGGGAGTCTATAGCAATCAGCCCCAGCATTTT
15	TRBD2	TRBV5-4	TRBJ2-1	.	CASSFERGSYNEQFF	TGTGCCAGCAGCTTTGAGCGGGGCTCCTACAATGAGCAGTTCTTC
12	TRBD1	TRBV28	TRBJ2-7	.	CATGTGSYEQYF	TGTGCCACGGGGACAGGCTCCTACGAGCAGTACTTC
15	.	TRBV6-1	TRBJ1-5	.	CASRADFRSNQPQHF	TGTGCCAGCAGGGCGGACTTTAGGAGCAATCAGCCCCAGCATTTT
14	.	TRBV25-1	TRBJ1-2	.	CASSEYRTNYGYTF	TGTGCCAGCAGTGAATATAGAACTAACTATGGCTACACCTTC
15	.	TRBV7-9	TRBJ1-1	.	CASSSANRLHTEAFF	TGTGCCAGCAGCTCCGCAAACCGGTTACACACTGAAGCTTTCTTT
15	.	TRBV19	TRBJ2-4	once	CASSIAAGWQNIQYF	TGTGCCAGTAGTATAGCCGCAGGGTGGCAAAACATTCAGTACTTC
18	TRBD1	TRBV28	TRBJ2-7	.	CASSQPGQVLVLPYEQYF	TGTGCCAGCAGTCAACCGGGACAGGTTCTGGTACTACCCTACGAGCAGTACTTC
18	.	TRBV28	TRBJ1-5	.	CASSPPAQGQGSNQPQHF	TGTGCCAGCAGCCCGCCCGCGCAGGGCCAGGGTAGCAATCAGCCCCAGCATTTT
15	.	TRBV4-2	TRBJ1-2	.	CATRVKRWGGDGYTF	TGTGCCACCCGTGTTAAGAGGTGGGGAGGGGATGGCTACACCTTC
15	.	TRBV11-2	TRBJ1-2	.	CASSLGPGGGAGYTF	TGTGCCAGCAGCTTAGGCCCCGGAGGGGGGGCAGGCTACACCTTC
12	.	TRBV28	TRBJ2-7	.	CASRRLVYEQYF	TGTGCCAGCAGACGACTAGTCTACGAGCAGTACTTC
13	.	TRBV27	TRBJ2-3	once	CASARGPTDTQYF	TGTGCCAGCGCCCGGGGTCCCACAGATACGCAGTATTTT
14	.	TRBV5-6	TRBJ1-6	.	CASTQGLVSSPLHF	TGTGCCAGCACTCAGGGGTTGGTGAGTTCACCCCTCCACTTT
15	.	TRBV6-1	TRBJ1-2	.	CASSVSGGPNYGYTF	TGTGCCAGCAGTGTGAGCGGCGGACCTAACTATGGCTACACCTTC
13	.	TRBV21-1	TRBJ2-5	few	CASSKEQGETQYF	TGTGCCAGCAGCAAAGAACAGGGAGAGACCCAGTACTTC
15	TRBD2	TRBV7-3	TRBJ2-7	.	CASSLNGGELYEQYF	TGTGCCAGCAGCTTAAACGGGGGGGAGCTCTACGAGCAGTACTTC
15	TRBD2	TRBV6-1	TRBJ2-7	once	CASSEGGTPSGEQYF	TGTGCCAGCAGTGAGGGAGGGACCCCGTCGGGCGAGCAGTACTTC
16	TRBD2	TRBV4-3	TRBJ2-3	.	CASSQDPSGGADTQYF	TGCGCCAGCAGCCAAGACCCTAGCGGGGGGGCAGATACGCAGTATTTT
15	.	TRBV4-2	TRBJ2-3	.	CASSQEGWGADTQYF	TGTGCCAGCAGCCAAGAGGGGTGGGGGGCAGATACGCAGTATTTT
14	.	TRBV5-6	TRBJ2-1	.	CASRGPQVYNEQFF	TGTGCCAGCAGGGGGCCTCAAGTCTACAATGAGCAGTTCTTC
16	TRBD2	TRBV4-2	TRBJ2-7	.	CASSRLAGPESNEQYF	TGTGCCAGCAGCCGCCTAGCGGGGCCAGAAAGCAACGAGCAGTACTTC
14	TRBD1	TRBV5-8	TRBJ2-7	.	CASTHPGGPYEQYF	TGTGCCAGCACCCACCCAGGGGGTCCCTACGAGCAGTACTTC
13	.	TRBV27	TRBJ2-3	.	CASSDRRADTQYF	TGTGCCAGCAGTGACCGGCGGGCAGATACGCAGTATTTT
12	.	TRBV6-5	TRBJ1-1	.	CASTSSYTEAFF	TGTGCCAGCACCAGTTCGTACACTGAAGCTTTCTTT
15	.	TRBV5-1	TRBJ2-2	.	CASSWQDTNTGELFF	TGCGCCAGCAGCTGGCAGGACACGAACACCGGGGAGCTGTTTTTT
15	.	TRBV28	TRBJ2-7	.	CASRIQAGSSYEQYF	TGTGCCAGCAGAATTCAAGCAGGTAGCTCCTACGAGCAGTACTTC
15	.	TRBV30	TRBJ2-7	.	CAWSVLVGPTYEQYF	TGTGCCTGGAGTGTACTCGTGGGGCCCACCTACGAGCAGTACTTC
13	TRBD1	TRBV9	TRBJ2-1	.	CASSVEGAGEQFF	TGTGCCAGCAGCGTAGAGGGGGCAGGTGAGCAGTTCTTC
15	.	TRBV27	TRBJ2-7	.	CASTARDKTPYEQYF	TGTGCCAGCACAGCCCGGGACAAGACTCCTTACGAGCAGTACTTC
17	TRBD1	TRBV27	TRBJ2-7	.	CASSSGARPGQGGEQYF	TGTGCCAGCAGTTCCGGGGCCCGTCCGGGACAGGGAGGCGAGCAGTACTTC
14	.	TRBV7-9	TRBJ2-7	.	CASSKGGYSYEQYF	TGTGCCAGCAGCAAGGGGGGGTACTCCTACGAGCAGTACTTC
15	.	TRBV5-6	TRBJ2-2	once	CASTPRTLNTGELFF	TGTGCCAGCACCCCCCGGACTTTGAACACCGGGGAGCTGTTTTTT
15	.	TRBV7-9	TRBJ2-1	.	CASSLAERALNEQFF	TGTGCCAGCAGCTTAGCAGAGAGAGCCCTCAATGAGCAGTTCTTC
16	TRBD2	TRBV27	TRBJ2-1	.	CASSPTPGLGDNEQFF	TGTGCCAGCAGTCCGACCCCGGGACTAGGTGACAATGAGCAGTTCTTC
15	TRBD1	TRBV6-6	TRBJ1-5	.	CASSYEQGAGQPQHF	TGTGCCAGCAGTTACGAGCAGGGGGCGGGTCAGCCCCAGCATTTT
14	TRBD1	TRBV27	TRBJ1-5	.	CASSLSAGGQPQHF	TGTGCCAGCAGTTTATCGGCAGGGGGTCAGCCCCAGCATTTT
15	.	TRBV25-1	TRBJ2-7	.	CASSDPSAGWDEQYF	TGTGCCAGCAGTGACCCATCAGCCGGGTGGGACGAGCAGTACTTC
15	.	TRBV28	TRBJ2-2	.	CASSLGQGNTGELFF	TGTGCCAGCAGTTTGGGGCAGGGTAACACCGGGGAGCTGTTTTTT
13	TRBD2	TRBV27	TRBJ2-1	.	CASTSGGNNEQFF	TGTGCCAGCACTAGCGGGGGAAACAATGAGCAGTTCTTC
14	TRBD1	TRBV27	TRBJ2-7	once	CASRPGQGAYEQYF	TGTGCCAGCAGGCCGGGACAGGGGGCCTACGAGCAGTACTTC
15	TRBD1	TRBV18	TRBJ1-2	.	CASSPRRGLSYGYTF	TGTGCCAGCTCACCCCGAAGGGGGCTCAGCTATGGCTACACCTTC
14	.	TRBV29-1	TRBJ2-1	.	CSESGTPYYNEQFF	TGCAGCGAGTCCGGGACACCTTATTACAATGAGCAGTTCTTC
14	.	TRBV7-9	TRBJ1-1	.	CASSAGAGNTEAFF	TGTGCCAGCAGCGCGGGCGCCGGCAACACTGAAGCTTTCTTT
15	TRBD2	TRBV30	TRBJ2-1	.	CAWTTSGGSVDEQFF	TGTGCCTGGACGACTAGCGGGGGCTCCGTCGATGAGCAGTTCTTC
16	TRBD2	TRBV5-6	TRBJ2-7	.	CASSPPHSGRAVEQYF	TGTGCCAGCAGCCCACCCCATAGCGGGAGGGCGGTCGAGCAGTACTTC
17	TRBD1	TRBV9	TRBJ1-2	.	CASSAGTGGWQNYGYTF	TGTGCCAGCAGCGCCGGGACAGGGGGCTGGCAAAACTATGGCTACACCTTC
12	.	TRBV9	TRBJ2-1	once	CASTTTYGEQFF	TGTGCCAGCACCACTACATACGGCGAGCAGTTCTTC
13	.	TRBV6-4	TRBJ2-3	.	CASSETGTDTQYF	TGTGCCAGCAGTGAGACAGGCACAGATACGCAGTATTTT
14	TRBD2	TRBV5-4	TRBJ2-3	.	CASSLGAGADTQYF	TGTGCCAGCAGCTTGGGGGCGGGAGCAGATACGCAGTATTTT
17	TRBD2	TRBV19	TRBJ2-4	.	CASSMGGVLAGQNIQYF	TGTGCCAGTAGTATGGGAGGGGTACTAGCGGGTCAAAACATTCAGTACTTC
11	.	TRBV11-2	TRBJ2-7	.	CASSSNYEQYF	TGTGCCAGCAGCTCCAACTACGAGCAGTACTTC
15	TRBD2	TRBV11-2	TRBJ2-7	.	CASSPGLGGSDEQYF	TGTGCCAGCAGCCCCGGGCTGGGGGGGTCGGACGAGCAGTACTTC